This TCR beta chain stems from a study of Graves' ophthalmopathy and Graves' hyperthyroidism. This clonotype was observed many times. This CDR3 comprises 17 residues. The junction had 10 bases not matched to a gene; V was cut back by 5 bases and J by 0 bases. The PBMCs originated from roughly 10 ml of fresh peripheral blood. The sequenced template was RNA, covering the TCR beta CDR3 region. HTBI primers were employed in first-round RT-PCR, then a second-round multiplex PCR followed. Using its own MiXCR run on the multiplex PCR reads, TCRdb lists one record per CDR3 protein. Of roughly 500,000 distinct CDR3 sequences listed, 13% to 15% are singletons.

The TCR was taken from a woman aged 25 to 39 with Graves' ophthalmopathy. The chain employs TRBV12-3 or TRBV12-4 and TRBJ2-5; 9 bases are shared with TRBD2. Material for sequencing was blood. CDR3 bases: TGTGCCAGCAGTCCATTAGCGGGGGCCAAGTACCAAGAGACCCAGTACTTC. Translating gives CASSPLAGAKYQETQYF.